A single T cell receptor beta chain is shown here with its context. The antigen is not known. In TCRdb, the reads were re-called with MiXCR into one record per CDR3 protein. The table lists 750,000 to 950,000 distinct CDR3 sequences, roughly 29% of them singletons, with about 12% in the top ten. V shed 2 bases and J 2 bases; nucleotides not matched to a gene: 9. CDR3 size: 16 residues. Germline assignment: CDR1 LNHDA and CDR2 SQIVND (reference sequence). The data belong to a study of T cell repertoires in cytomegalovirus infection. Study-wide background: Newly reported HLA-C-restricted and thoroughly characterized HLA-B-restricted CMV epitopes were employed. Indications of both CMV infection and matching HLA type were provided by public TCR beta signatures. Regarding the study as a whole: CMV-specific TCR beta clonotypes restricted by HLA-C were the ones dominating the ex vivo response.

This chain connects TRBV19 to TRBJ2-7; the match to TRBD2 covers 7 bases. This receptor was identified in a human donor in good health (CMV status not recorded). Some clones in this sample may be carry-over from other donors' samples. The sample consisted of cultured CD8+ T cells from PBMCs, taken from culture after CMV antigen stimulation. CDR3 loop: CASSIKNQRGTYEQYF. The CDR3 coding sequence is TGTGCCAGTAGTATAAAGAACCAGCGGGGAACCTACGAGCAGTACTTC.